This paragraph reports one TCR beta chain. This CDR3 spans 17 amino acids. The V and J ends lost 2 bases and 6 bases, in that order; junction bases with no gene match: 8. The germline V gene encodes CDR1 LGHDT and CDR2 YNNKEL (reference sequence). Here immunoSEQ multiplex PCR was the method, and the copy in TCRdb shows in-frame clones only, minus some. The sample lists about 130,000 clones; roughly four fifths were seen once. The data were obtained in a study of blood T cell repertoires in COVID-19. Study-wide context: The cDNA or gDNA used as material had been derived from T cells, B-cell-depleted T cells, or PBMCs.

Input material: peripheral blood. The TCR originated in a man between 60 and 75 years old with acute or convalescent COVID-19. The chain carries TRBV3-1 (or the pseudogene TRBV3-2) and TRBJ2-2, with TRBD2 identical over 11 bases. CDR3 protein: CASSQSGSGRAAGELFF. The CDR3 DNA follows: TGTGCCAGCAGCCAATCAGGTAGCGGGAGGGCGGCCGGGGAGCTGTTTTTT.